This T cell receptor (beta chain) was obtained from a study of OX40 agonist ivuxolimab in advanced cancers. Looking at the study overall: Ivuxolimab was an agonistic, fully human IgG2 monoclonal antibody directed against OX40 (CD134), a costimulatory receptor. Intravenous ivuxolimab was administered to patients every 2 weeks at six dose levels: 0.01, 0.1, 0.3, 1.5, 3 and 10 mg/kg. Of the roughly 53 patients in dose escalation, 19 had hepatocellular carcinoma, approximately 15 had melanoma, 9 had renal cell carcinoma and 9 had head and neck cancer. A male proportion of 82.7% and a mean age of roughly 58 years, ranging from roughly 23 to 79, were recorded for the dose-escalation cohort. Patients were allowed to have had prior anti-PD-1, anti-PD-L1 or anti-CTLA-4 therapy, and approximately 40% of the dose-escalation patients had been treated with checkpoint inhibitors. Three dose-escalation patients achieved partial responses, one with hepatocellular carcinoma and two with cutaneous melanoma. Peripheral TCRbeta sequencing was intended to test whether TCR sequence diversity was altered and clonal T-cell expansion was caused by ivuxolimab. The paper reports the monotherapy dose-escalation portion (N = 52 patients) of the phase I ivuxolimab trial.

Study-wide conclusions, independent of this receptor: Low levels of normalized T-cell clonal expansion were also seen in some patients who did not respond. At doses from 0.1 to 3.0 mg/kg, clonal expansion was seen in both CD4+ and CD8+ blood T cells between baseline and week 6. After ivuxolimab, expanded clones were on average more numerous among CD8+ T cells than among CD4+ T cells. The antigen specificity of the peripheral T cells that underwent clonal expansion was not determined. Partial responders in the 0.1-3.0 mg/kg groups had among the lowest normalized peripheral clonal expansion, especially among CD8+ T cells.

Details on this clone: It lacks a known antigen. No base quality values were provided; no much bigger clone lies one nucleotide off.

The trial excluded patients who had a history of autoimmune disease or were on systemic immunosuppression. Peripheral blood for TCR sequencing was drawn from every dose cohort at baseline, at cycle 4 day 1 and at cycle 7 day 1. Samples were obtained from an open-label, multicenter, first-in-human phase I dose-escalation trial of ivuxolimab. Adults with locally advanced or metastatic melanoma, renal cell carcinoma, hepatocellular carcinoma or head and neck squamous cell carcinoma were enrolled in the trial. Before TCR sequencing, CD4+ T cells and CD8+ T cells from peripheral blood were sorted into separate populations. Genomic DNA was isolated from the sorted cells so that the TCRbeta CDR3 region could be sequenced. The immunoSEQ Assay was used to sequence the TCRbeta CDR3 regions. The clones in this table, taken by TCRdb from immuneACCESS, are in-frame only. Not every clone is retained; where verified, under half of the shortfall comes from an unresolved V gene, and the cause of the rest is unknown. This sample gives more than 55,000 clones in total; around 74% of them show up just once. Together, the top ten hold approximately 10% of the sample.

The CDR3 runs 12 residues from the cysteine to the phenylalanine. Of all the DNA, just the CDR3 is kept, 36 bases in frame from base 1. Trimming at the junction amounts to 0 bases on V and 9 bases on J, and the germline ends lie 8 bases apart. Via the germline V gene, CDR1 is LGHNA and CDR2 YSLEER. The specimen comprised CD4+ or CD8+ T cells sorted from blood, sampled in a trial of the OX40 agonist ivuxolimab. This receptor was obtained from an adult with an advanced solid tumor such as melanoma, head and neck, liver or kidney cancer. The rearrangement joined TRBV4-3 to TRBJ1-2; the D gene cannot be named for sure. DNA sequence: TGCGCCAGCAGCCAAGATTGGGGTAGCTACACCTTC. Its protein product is CASSQDWGSYTF.